A single TCR beta chain is shown here with its context. Its antigen specificity is not known. Per-nucleotide qualities are absent, and no much larger clonotype sits a single base away. Library preparation was by 5' RACE. These reads were obtained on an Illumina HiSeq 2500. A second PCR of 7 to 11 cycles was run with a J-beta primer mix and a sample-barcoded 5' primer. A unique molecular identifier was introduced onto each TCR beta cDNA molecule by a template-switch 5' adaptor carrying 12 random nucleotides. Each sample yielded at least 2.5 million CDR3-containing paired-end reads. The Mint cDNA synthesis kit, primed by a TRBC-specific oligonucleotide, was used to synthesize first-strand cDNA from all RNA. All cDNA was treated with uracil-DNA glycosylase and then went through a first 18-cycle PCR with the universal primers M1SS and BC2_uni_R. In the source study's methods: Normalization of each sample was performed by random selection of 1 million high-quality reads, each carrying a distinct molecular identifier. Instead of being binned into consensus sequences, reads that shared molecular identifiers were thrown out. MiTCR, run with a Q25 quality threshold and the strictest error-elimination algorithm, handled CDR3 identification, clonotype clustering and error correction. A nonparametric unseen species model with Euler transformation was used to estimate lower-bound total TCR beta diversity. In-frame beta chains were kept once TCRdb had trimmed the public reads at Q25 with fastp and called clones with MiXCR. Rows are combined by CDR3 protein, so each entry shows the most common genes and DNA. Clone size and V and J calls follow TCRdb, not the original study. Present in this sample are 1.5 million to 1.9 million distinct CDR3 sequences, roughly two fifths of which were seen just once. The ten largest clones add up to around 4% of the sample.

The sample belongs to a study of blood T cells in healthy people across ages (dated by TCRdb to between 2015 and 2016). At the level of the whole study: In model experiments, roughly one uniquely barcoded TCR beta cDNA molecule per two T cells was captured by template switching. The study measured age-related changes in TCR beta repertoire diversity using deep sequencing normalized with unique cDNA molecular identifiers. The donors were divided into four age groups: young (average approximately 17 years), middle-aged (approximately 42), aged (roughly 60) and long-lived (about 80). To avoid experimental bias, donors of different ages were spread randomly across the sequencing lanes. Using the same blood draw, the study looked at two additional independent replicas of 1 million unique cDNA reads for two donors, one aged 18 to 30 and the other aged 80 or older. Findings and caveats that apply to the study as a whole: A strong correlation was found between observed TCR beta diversity and the percentage of naive T cells measured by flow cytometry. Compared with the aged group, the long-lived group had more naive CD4+ T cells, fewer expanded clones and increased TCR diversity, suggesting age selection. Bulk unsorted PBMC profiling prevented conclusive comparison of naive and antigen-experienced compartments. Because the CMV infection status of the donors was unknown, age-related changes in expanded clonotypes may potentially have been confounded. Estimates of total diversity based on one million sequenced T cells were considered lower bounds and underestimates. Observed TCR beta diversity per million T cells fell roughly linearly with age, and a significant reduction was already apparent by age about 43.

The donors were 40 or so Caucasian individuals from Russia, aged roughly 6 to 90 years, who were systemically healthy. Each donor gave 8 to 10 milliliters of peripheral blood, collected into EDTA-treated Vacutainer tubes. PBMCs were isolated by Ficoll-Paque density-gradient centrifugation, with at least 6 million obtained per sample. Trizol reagent was used to extract total RNA from the PBMCs, yielding at least 5.5 micrograms per sample. The percentages of naive CD45RAhigh/CD27high T cells were determined by flow cytometry on a PBMC aliquot from every donor. CDR1 is given as DFQATT and CDR2 as SNEGSKA, both from the germline V gene (reference sequence). The CDR3 runs 16 residues from the cysteine to the phenylalanine. The DNA shown is the 48-base CDR3, in frame from base 1. Deletion took 0 bases off V and 7 bases off J, with a span of 19 bases between the germline ends.

Material: blood. The chain joins TRBV20-1 to TRBJ2-1; the D segment could be TRBD2, given 5 matching bases. This clonotype was obtained from a woman between 18 and 29 years old in good health. The CDR3 has the sequence CSARDRWRSRGNEQFF. The bases read TGCAGTGCTAGAGATCGTTGGCGGTCTCGAGGGAATGAGCAGTTCTTC.